Below are 17 T cell receptor beta chains sequenced from a single sample in a study of cytomegalovirus exposure and HLA in healthy donors. Both 60 Vbeta primers and 13 Jbeta primers went into the PCR. The data were produced by immunoSEQ multiplex PCR, yet TCRdb's version contains in-frame clones alone and is incomplete. The table has under 50,000 clones, 87% seen once. The sample taken for sequencing was PBMCs. Receptor source: a woman in her 40s in good health and CMV-seropositive.

The J gene is TRBJ1-1, the V gene TRBV28, with a weak D call TRBD1 (5 bases). Germline V CDR1 and CDR2: MDHEN, SYDVKM. V lost 10 bases and J 11 bases, leaving 23 bases between the germline ends. The CDR3 consists of 13 residues. As DNA, the CDR3 is TGTGCCATCAAAGTGTTAGGGGAGGGTGAGGCTTTCTTT. This codes for CAIKVLGEGEAFF.

The CDR3 is CAWSAASYYEQYF. DNA for the CDR3: TGTGCCTGGAGTGCCGCTTCCTACTACGAGCAGTACTTC. This sequence joins TRBV30 and TRBJ2-7, with D unresolved. Trimming removed 1 base from V and 3 bases from J, with 10 bases in between. The CDR3 loop spans 13 amino acids. Germline loops: CDR1 GTSNPN, CDR2 SVGIG (reference sequence).

V usage is TRBV2 and J usage is TRBJ1-5, with 9 bases aligning to TRBD1. The germline gives CDR1 SNHLY, CDR2 FYNNEI. The CDR3 contains 15 residues. Unmatched junction bases numbered 7, after V lost 7 bases and J lost 3 bases. The CDR3 spells CASNSDRGYNQPQHF. In nucleotides, the CDR3 is TGTGCCAGCAATTCGGACAGGGGATACAATCAGCCCCAGCATTTT.

This chain joins TRBV4-2 and TRBJ2-3; 8 bases fit TRBD2. The V segment lost 0 bases and the J segment 5 bases; nucleotides outside the gene matches: 10. The CDR3 extends over 17 amino acids. Germline V gene lookup returns CDR1 LGHNA and CDR2 YNFKEQ. The DNA for the CDR3 is TGTGCCAGCAGCCAAGAGGTGGCGGGGGGCATCGGAGATACGCAGTATTTT. Translation gives CASSQEVAGGIGDTQYF.

The chain has TRBV28 and TRBJ1-6; 10 bases fit TRBD1. Looked up from germline, CDR1 is MDHEN and CDR2 is SYDVKM. This CDR3 has 15 residues. Germline trimming cut 6 bases from V and 7 bases from J; bases unmatched to any gene: 6. This CDR3 reads CASSPRDRGNSPLHF. In DNA form, the CDR3 reads TGTGCCAGCAGCCCACGGGACAGGGGCAATTCACCCCTCCACTTT. Based on the CDR3 plus reference TRBV28 and TRBJ1-6, the full variable domain is DVKVTQSSRYLVKRTGEKVFLECVQDMDHENMFWYRQDPGLGLRLIYFSYDVKMKEKGDIPEGYSVSREKKERFSLILESASTNQTSMYLCASSPRDRGNSPLHFGNGTRLTVT.

The chain carries TRBV27 and TRBJ2-7; 11 bases are shared with TRBD1. The CDR3 totals 16 residues. Per germline, CDR1 MNHEY and CDR2 SMNVEV (reference sequence). V lost 6 bases, J lost 0 bases, and 7 bases stayed unmatched. The CDR3: CASRLTGTGGSYEQYF. The CDR3 DNA is TGTGCCAGCAGACTTACCGGGACAGGGGGCTCCTACGAGCAGTACTTC.

The CDR3 DNA reads as TGTGCTAGTGGTTTGACACATCCGCAGGGTAACTATGGCTACACCTTC. It specifies CASGLTHPQGNYGYTF. The chain combines TRBV12-5 with TRBJ1-2, with a tentative D call TRBD1 (5 bases). Per the germline V gene, CDR1 is LGHNT and CDR2 is FRNRAP. Trimming left V 2 bases short and J 1 base short, with 14 bases between. This CDR3 is built from 16 residues.

The chain combines TRBV6-5 with TRBJ2-7; 10 bases align to TRBD2. CDR1 and CDR2 from the germline V gene are MNHEY and SVGAGI. The CDR3 runs 14 residues. V was clipped by 10 bases and J by 2 bases; unmatched bases: 8. The CDR3 loop reads CAIQTSGPPYEQYF. For the CDR3, the DNA is TGTGCCATCCAGACTAGCGGGCCCCCCTACGAGCAGTACTTC.

The J gene is TRBJ1-3, the V gene TRBV6-1, with no clear D. CDR1 and CDR2 from the germline V gene are MNHNS and SASEGT. The V end was cut by 4 bases, the J end by 8 bases, with 9 bases between. CDR3 length: 12 residues. CDR3 nucleotide sequence: TGTGCCAGCAGTGTTACAGTCGACACCATATATTTT. It is translated as CASSVTVDTIYF.

This clone was seen once. The chain uses TRBV30 and TRBJ1-1; the D is unclear. The germline V gene has CDR1 GTSNPN and CDR2 SVGIG (reference sequence). The V and J ends lost 0 bases and 4 bases respectively, with 6 bases between them. This CDR3 is 12 amino acids long. The DNA for the CDR3 is TGTGCCTGGAGTGTACGGTTCACTGAAGCTTTCTTT. This codes for CAWSVRFTEAFF.

The V and J genes are TRBV28 and TRBJ1-1; D not resolved. The V end was cut by 3 bases, the J end by 5 bases, with 7 bases between. Looked up from germline, CDR1 is MDHEN and CDR2 is SYDVKM. The CDR3 loop spans 12 amino acids. The CDR3 DNA reads as TGTGCCAGCAGTTTGAGGTATACTGAAGCTTTCTTT. Residues: CASSLRYTEAFF. The variable domain in full, with the rest retrieved from reference TRBV28 and TRBJ1-1, is DVKVTQSSRYLVKRTGEKVFLECVQDMDHENMFWYRQDPGLGLRLIYFSYDVKMKEKGDIPEGYSVSREKKERFSLILESASTNQTSMYLCASSLRYTEAFFGQGTRLTVV.

This clone was counted only a few times. The chain has TRBV11-1 and TRBJ2-7; D remains ambiguous. The CDR3 runs to 13 residues. Trimming took off 8 bases at V and 0 bases at J, with 11 bases between the two ends. CDR1 is SGHAT, CDR2 FQDESV, per germline (reference sequence). This chain's CDR3 is CASCDILSYEQYF. The CDR3, as DNA: TGTGCCAGCTGCGACATCCTCTCCTACGAGCAGTACTTC.

The V and J genes are TRBV11-2 and TRBJ2-1; D remains unclear. The length of the CDR3 is 12 residues. The germline V gene encodes CDR1 SGHAT and CDR2 FQNNGV. V was pared by 5 bases and J by 6 bases, with 8 bases between. The chain's CDR3 is CASSRLGNEQFF. CDR3 nucleotides: TGTGCCAGCAGCCGCCTCGGCAATGAGCAGTTCTTC.

The chain is built from TRBV27 and TRBJ1-2, with 7 bases fitting TRBD1. Germline assignment: CDR1 MNHEY and CDR2 SMNVEV (reference sequence). This CDR3 region has 16 residues. Unmatched junction bases numbered 16, after V lost 5 bases and J lost 7 bases. CDR3 DNA: TGTGCCAGCAGTAGGACAGGTTATAGCAACGTGGGTGGCTACACCTTC. Translated, it gives CASSRTGYSNVGGYTF.

The count of this clone is one. Here the CDR3 DNA reads TGTGCCAGCAGCTCCAGACTAGCGGGAGGTGAGCAGTTCTTC. Its translation: CASSSRLAGGEQFF. The chain joins TRBV5-8 to TRBJ2-1; 13 positions match TRBD2. The CDR3 is 14 residues long. V shed 3 bases and J 9 bases; nucleotides not matched to a gene: 3. CDR1 is SGHTS, CDR2 YDEGEE, per germline.

With respect to this clone: One end of the junction does not line up with germline, which may come from a read error. The same CDR3 can be traced to other DNA sequences in this sample. This chain joins TRBV5-4 and TRBJ1-2, with D possibly being TRBD1 (5 bases). This CDR3 contains 15 residues. Germline CDR1 SGHNT, CDR2 YYREEE (reference sequence). Written as DNA, the CDR3 is TGTGCCAGCAGCCCGTTTGGGCAGGGCGGCTATGGCTACACTTTC. Translated: CASSPFGQGGYGYTF. Full variable domain (remainder filled in from reference TRBV5-4 and TRBJ1-2): ETGVTQSPTHLIKTRGQQVTLRCSSQSGHNTVSWYQQALGQGPQFIFQYYREEENGRGNFPPRFSGLQFPNYSSELNVNALELDDSALYLCASSPFGQGGYGYTFGSGTRLTVV.

The V gene is TRBV7-2, the J gene TRBJ2-1; 11 nucleotides agree with TRBD2. CDR1 SGHTA and CDR2 FQGNSA come from the germline V gene. The CDR3 extends over 18 amino acids. Trimming cost V 2 bases and J 5 bases; bases outside gene matches: 11. The chain's CDR3 is CASSLILAGGLSNNEQFF. Here the CDR3 DNA reads TGTGCCAGCAGCTTAATATTAGCGGGAGGGCTATCAAACAATGAGCAGTTCTTC.